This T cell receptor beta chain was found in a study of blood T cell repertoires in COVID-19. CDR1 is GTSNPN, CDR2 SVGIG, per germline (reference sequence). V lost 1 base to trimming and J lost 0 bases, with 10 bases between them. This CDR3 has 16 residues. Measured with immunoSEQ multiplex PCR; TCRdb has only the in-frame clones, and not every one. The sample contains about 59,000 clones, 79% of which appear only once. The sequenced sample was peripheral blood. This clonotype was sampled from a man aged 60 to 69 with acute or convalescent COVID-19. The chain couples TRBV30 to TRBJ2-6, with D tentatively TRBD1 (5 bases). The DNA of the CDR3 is TGTGCCTGGAGTGAACCCAGGGTCTCTGGGGCCAACGTCCTGACTTTC. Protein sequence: CAWSEPRVSGANVLTF.